The 17 T cell receptor beta chains below come from one sample, sequenced in a study of blood T cell repertoires in COVID-19. Method: immunoSEQ multiplex PCR; TCRdb's copy keeps in-frame clones and lacks some. The sample lists 350,000 to 450,000 clones; around nine tenths were seen once. Source material: peripheral blood. These receptors originate from a woman between 40 and 50 years old with COVID-19, enrolled during active disease.

This chain uses TRBV4-2 with TRBJ1-5, with a possible D match to TRBD1 (5 bases). The CDR3 is made up of 17 amino acids. CDR1 is LGHNA and CDR2 is YNFKEQ in the germline V gene. The V end lost 1 base, the J end lost 0 bases, and 13 bases lay between the germline ends. CDR3 nucleotides: TGTGCCAGCAGCCAAGTTGCAGGGCCGAGTAGCAATCAGCCCCAGCATTTT. It yields the protein CASSQVAGPSSNQPQHF.

This clone appeared a few times. The CDR3 bases are TGTGCCAGCAGCTTGGGGGTAGCGAGCTCCTACAATGAGCAGTTCTTC. Protein: CASSLGVASSYNEQFF. The chain has TRBV5-4 and TRBJ2-1; D possibly corresponds to TRBD2 (5 bases). In germline, CDR1 is SGHNT, CDR2 YYREEE (reference sequence). The length of the CDR3 is 16 residues. Trimming removed 0 bases from V and 0 bases from J, with 10 bases in between.

The table lists this clone with a few counts. The chain has TRBV5-1 and TRBJ1-3; TRBD1 is a possible D gene (5 bases). V was pared by 4 bases and J by 0 bases, with 14 bases between. This CDR3 contains 16 residues. Germline V gene data show CDR1 as SGHRS and CDR2 as YFSETQ. The CDR3 reads CASSPYPTVSGNTIYF. The CDR3 DNA follows: TGCGCCAGCAGCCCATACCCGACAGTCTCTGGAAACACCATATATTTT.

Only one count was recorded for this clone. The genes are TRBV29-1 and TRBJ2-7; 7 nucleotides line up with TRBD1. This CDR3 region has 13 residues. Germline V gene sequence: CDR1 SQVTM, CDR2 ANQGSEA. Unmatched junction bases numbered 4, after V lost 4 bases and J lost 1 base. CDR3 region: CSVVRDRSYEQYF. The CDR3 bases are TGCAGCGTTGTTAGGGACAGATCCTACGAGCAGTACTTC.

The CDR3 region has the DNA TGTGCCAGCAGCGTTGACAGGGGGCGATTCGAGCAGTACTTC. This codes for CASSVDRGRFEQYF. V usage is TRBV7-8 and J usage is TRBJ2-7, with 10 bases aligning to TRBD1. V lost 5 bases to trimming and J lost 6 bases; unmatched junction nucleotides: 7. This CDR3 comprises 14 residues. The germline CDR1 and CDR2 sequences are SGHVS and FQNEAQ.

The V gene is TRBV20-1, the J gene TRBJ2-3; TRBD1 is a possible D gene (5 bases). The CDR3 length is 11 residues. V lost 4 bases and J 3 bases, leaving 5 bases between the germline ends. CDR1 is DFQATT, CDR2 SNEGSKA, per germline (reference sequence). The CDR3 sequence is CSATGTDTQYF. The CDR3 DNA follows: TGCAGTGCTACAGGGACAGATACGCAGTATTTT.

This clone appeared once. The chain links TRBV7-3 to TRBJ2-3; D call uncertain. V lost 3 bases and J lost 2, with 18 bases in between. CDR1 SGHTA and CDR2 FQGTGA come from the germline V gene. CDR3 size: 17 residues. The CDR3 spells CASSLGLENPYTDTQYF. The CDR3 DNA reads as TGTGCCAGCAGCTTGGGCCTCGAAAACCCTTACACAGATACGCAGTATTTT.

This sequence joins TRBV28 and TRBJ1-1; D not certain. V lost 3 bases, J lost 1 base, and 9 bases lay in between. There are 14 residues in the CDR3. Germline V gives CDR1 MDHEN, CDR2 SYDVKM. CDR3 sequence: CASSFRGRNTEAFF. CDR3 in DNA: TGTGCCAGCAGTTTTCGAGGCAGGAACACTGAAGCTTTCTTT.

The V and J genes are TRBV19 and TRBJ1-5; D not resolved. CDR1 and CDR2 from the germline V gene are LNHDA and SQIVND (reference sequence). V lost 1 base, J lost 4 bases, and 17 bases lay in between. This CDR3 is 17 amino acids long. In DNA form, the CDR3 reads TGTGCCAGTAGTATAGGGGTAAGGAATGCGGTTAATCAGCCCCAGCATTTT. Translation: CASSIGVRNAVNQPQHF.

The genes are TRBV7-2 and TRBJ1-1; possibly TRBD1 for D (5 bases). V dropped 5 bases and J dropped 4 bases, with 17 bases sitting between them. Germline V gives CDR1 SGHTA, CDR2 FQGNSA. CDR3 length equals 15 residues. CDR3 DNA sequence: TGTGCCAGCAGCCCACCGGGACTCCTTTTCACTGAAGCTTTCTTT. Translated, it gives CASSPPGLLFTEAFF.

V and J are TRBV27 and TRBJ2-3; 14 nucleotides match TRBD2. Looked up from germline, CDR1 is MNHEY and CDR2 is SMNVEV (reference sequence). This CDR3 spans 19 amino acids. After removal of 1 base from V and 6 bases from J, the junction contained 12 bases not matched to a gene. The CDR3 sequence: CASSLYPPGLAGAADTQYF. The CDR3 DNA reads as TGTGCCAGCAGTTTATATCCCCCGGGACTAGCGGGAGCGGCCGATACGCAGTATTTT.

The chain links TRBV19 to TRBJ1-1; 7 positions match TRBD1. Losses at the gene ends were 8 bases for V and 0 bases for J; bases not matched to a gene: 3. CDR3 length equals 13 residues. CDR1 and CDR2 from the germline V gene are LNHDA and SQIVND (reference sequence). The CDR3 DNA reads as TGTGCCAGTGGGACAGCACTGAACACTGAAGCTTTCTTT. Translated, it gives CASGTALNTEAFF.

This clone was counted once. The J gene is TRBJ2-3, the V gene TRBV30, with D possibly being TRBD2 (5 bases). V gave up 0 bases and J gave up 5 bases, with 6 bases separating them. Germline values: CDR1 GTSNPN, CDR2 SVGIG (reference sequence). The CDR3 runs 12 residues. The CDR3 nucleotides are TGTGCCTGGAGTGTCGGAGGAGATACGCAGTATTTT. This encodes CAWSVGGDTQYF.

The chain carries TRBV6-2 or TRBV6-3 and TRBJ2-7; 7 bases are a match to TRBD1. CDR1 MNHEY and CDR2 SVGEGT come from the germline V gene. This CDR3 is built from 14 residues. The ends lost 3 bases at V and 4 bases at J; junction bases unmatched: 6. The CDR3 is CASSYGIQGYEQYF. The DNA of the CDR3 is TGTGCCAGCAGTTATGGGATACAGGGGTACGAGCAGTACTTC.

The sample holds one count of this clone. The genes are TRBV19 and TRBJ1-5; 10 positions agree with TRBD1. The CDR3 loop spans 15 amino acids. V gave up 4 bases and J gave up 5 bases; unmatched junction bases: 5. Germline lookup yields CDR1 LNHDA and CDR2 SQIVND (reference sequence). The CDR3 loop reads CASSTDRGLDQPQHF. For the CDR3, the DNA is TGTGCCAGTAGTACCGACAGGGGGCTGGATCAGCCCCAGCATTTT.

The V and J genes are TRBV11-1 and TRBJ1-1; tentatively, D is TRBD1 (5 bases). With 1 base removed from V and 5 bases from J, the gap between germline ends came to 14 bases. Germline V CDR1 and CDR2: SGHAT, FQDESV (reference sequence). The CDR3 runs to 15 residues. The CDR3 reads CASSLVFWGETEAFF. The CDR3 DNA reads TGTGCCAGCAGCTTAGTTTTTTGGGGGGAGACTGAAGCTTTCTTT.

The V gene is TRBV24-1, the J gene TRBJ1-5; 7 bases align to TRBD1. This CDR3 region has 15 residues. In germline, CDR1 is KGHDR, CDR2 SFDVKD. V lost 3 bases, J lost 5 bases, and 6 bases stayed unmatched. The CDR3 reads CATSDARQGDQPQHF. CDR3 in DNA: TGTGCCACCAGTGATGCCCGACAGGGAGATCAGCCCCAGCATTTT.